The 27 T cell receptor beta chains below were found in one sample sequenced in a study of response to subunit inactivated influenza vaccine. TCRdb re-called the RT-PCR reads with MiXCR, one entry per CDR3 protein. Of fewer than 550,000 distinct CDR3 sequences in the sample, around 25% were seen once. Sequenced here: CD4+ T cells sorted from PBMCs, sampled 4 to 6 days after vaccination. The origin of the receptors is a man between 50 and 59 years old who received an inactivated influenza vaccine.

CDR3 in DNA: TGTGCCAGCAGCCAAGCGGGGGGCCCTTCCTACGAGCAGTACTTC. It encodes CASSQAGGPSYEQYF. This rearrangement joins TRBV4-2 to TRBJ2-7, with D possibly matching TRBD2 (7 bases). Germline V gene data show CDR1 as LGHNA and CDR2 as YNFKEQ. The CDR3 covers 15 residues. The germline V and J ends were trimmed by 1 base and 1 base, with 11 bases remaining between them.

The V and J genes are TRBV4-2 and TRBJ1-2, with D unresolved. The CDR3 covers 14 residues. Germline CDR1 is LGHNA and CDR2 is YNFKEQ. Trimming shortened V by 0 bases and J by 4 bases, and 9 bases separated the two germline ends. The CDR3 loop is CASSQDPRSYGYTF. CDR3 sequence (DNA): TGTGCCAGCAGCCAAGATCCCCGGTCCTATGGCTACACCTTC.

V and J are TRBV27 and TRBJ2-2; 9 nucleotides agree with TRBD2. The CDR3 spans 16 residues. Looked up from germline, CDR1 is MNHEY and CDR2 is SMNVEV (reference sequence). V was pared by 2 bases and J by 4 bases, with 5 bases of the junction left unmatched. The CDR3 loop reads CASSLAGGKTTGELFF. The CDR3 DNA follows: TGTGCCAGCAGTTTAGCGGGAGGGAAGACCACCGGGGAGCTGTTTTTT.

The rearrangement uses TRBV3-1 and TRBJ1-2; D is perhaps TRBD1 (5 bases). The CDR3 spans 15 residues. Germline loops: CDR1 LGHDT, CDR2 YNNKEL (reference sequence). V lost 0 bases, J lost 5 bases, and 13 bases lay in between. The DNA for the CDR3 is TGTGCCAGCAGCCAAGATCCGTCAGGGAAGTATGGCTACACCTTC. Translating gives CASSQDPSGKYGYTF.

The CDR3 nucleotides are TGTGCCAGCATCGAGGGATTGAGCTCCTACGAGCAGTACTTC. Protein sequence: CASIEGLSSYEQYF. V is TRBV28 and J is TRBJ2-7; D might be TRBD2 (5 bases). Per germline, CDR1 MDHEN and CDR2 SYDVKM. Trimming cost V 7 bases and J 0 bases, with 13 bases left between them. CDR3 size: 14 residues.

The genes are TRBV10-3 and TRBJ1-1; D remains ambiguous. CDR3 size: 14 residues. Germline-derived CDR1 and CDR2 are ENHRY and SYGVKD. Trimming took off 6 bases at V and 0 bases at J, with 11 bases between the two ends. CDR3: CAIRRQQMNTEAFF. CDR3 coding DNA: TGTGCCATCAGACGACAACAAATGAACACTGAAGCTTTCTTT.

The chain recombines TRBV2 with TRBJ2-7; D unresolved. The length of the CDR3 is 12 residues. Germline V gene lookup returns CDR1 SNHLY and CDR2 FYNNEI. Trimming removed 2 bases from V and 6 bases from J, with 8 bases in between. DNA of the CDR3: TGTGCCAGCAGTGAAAGTCGAAGCGAGCAGTACTTC. Residues: CASSESRSEQYF.

This clonotype was detected a few times. J is TRBJ2-2 and V is TRBV4-2, with a tentative D call TRBD1 (6 bases). Germline CDR1 is LGHNA and CDR2 is YNFKEQ. This CDR3 region has 14 residues. V gave up 0 bases and J gave up 7 bases, with 9 bases separating them. This CDR3 reads CASSQEGGGGELFF. The DNA for the CDR3 is TGTGCCAGCAGCCAAGAAGGGGGTGGCGGGGAGCTGTTTTTT.

In this sample, this clonotype turned up a few times. The rearrangement joins TRBV7-9 to TRBJ2-5; no clear D gene. Germline lookup yields CDR1 SEHNR and CDR2 FQNEAQ (reference sequence). This CDR3 spans 15 amino acids. Deletions cut 3 bases from V and 5 bases from J, with 16 bases between. The CDR3 is CASSLALKGAETQYF. The CDR3, as DNA: TGTGCCAGCAGCTTGGCGTTGAAGGGCGCGGAGACCCAGTACTTC.

This chain joins TRBV7-2 and TRBJ2-3; 11 bases are a match to TRBD2. V dropped 5 bases and J dropped 7; count of bases not matched to a gene: 8. Germline V gene sequence: CDR1 SGHTA, CDR2 FQGNSA. The CDR3 totals 15 residues. CDR3 bases: TGTGCCAGCAGCCCCCCGACTAGCGGGATTTATACGCAGTATTTT. Its translation: CASSPPTSGIYTQYF.

The chain joins TRBV29-1 to TRBJ2-1; 14 nucleotides agree with TRBD2. With V trimmed by 4 bases and J by 10 bases, 3 bases remained unmatched. The CDR3 loop spans 13 amino acids. Germline V gene data show CDR1 as SQVTM and CDR2 as ANQGSEA. CDR3 nucleotide sequence: TGCAGCGTTGCGGGACTAGCGGGAGTAGAGCAGTTCTTC. It encodes CSVAGLAGVEQFF.

The rearrangement joins TRBV28 to TRBJ2-3; D may be TRBD1 (5 bases). The germline V gene encodes CDR1 MDHEN and CDR2 SYDVKM. The CDR3 spans 14 residues. Trimming left V 5 bases short and J 6 bases short, with 15 bases between. CDR3 protein: CASSPPTVRDTQYF. In nucleotides, the CDR3 is TGTGCCAGCAGTCCCCCGACAGTTCGGGATACGCAGTATTTT.

Many counts were recorded for this clonotype. The genes are TRBV12-3 or TRBV12-4 and TRBJ1-3; 8 bases line up with TRBD1. This CDR3 comprises 14 residues. V lost 6 bases and J lost 3; bases outside the gene matches: 4. The chain's CDR3 is CASSDRGFGNTIYF. The DNA of the CDR3 is TGTGCCAGCAGCGACAGGGGCTTTGGAAACACCATATATTTT.

There are a few counts of this clonotype. The rearrangement links TRBV14 to TRBJ2-3; D possibly matches TRBD1 or TRBD2 (5 bases each). Germline loops: CDR1 SGHDN, CDR2 FVKESK. Deletions cut 4 bases from V and 5 bases from J, with 16 bases between. This CDR3 comprises 15 residues. The CDR3 coding sequence is TGTGCCAGCAGCCCGCTAGGACATCGGGAAGATACGCAGTATTTT. This encodes CASSPLGHREDTQYF.

This clonotype turned up a few times. The DNA for the CDR3 is TGTGCCAGCAAGCGGTGGGCGGGGGGCACAGATACGCAGTATTTT. Translated: CASKRWAGGTDTQYF. The chain recombines TRBV5-6 with TRBJ2-3; 7 bases agree with TRBD2. In germline, CDR1 is SGHDT, CDR2 YYEEEE. With 6 bases clipped from V and 1 base from J, the junction kept 8 bases outside the gene matches. CDR3 length equals 15 residues.

The sample holds a few counts of this clonotype. The genes are TRBV12-3 or TRBV12-4 and TRBJ2-2; TRBD2 matches at 12 bases. Trimming at V came to 6 bases and at J to 8 bases, leaving 4 bases not matched to a gene. The CDR3 is made up of 14 amino acids. CDR3 sequence: CASSGLAGIGELFF. CDR3 DNA: TGTGCCAGCAGCGGACTAGCGGGGATTGGGGAGCTGTTTTTT.

The chain joins TRBV30 to TRBJ2-7; D is ambiguous. There are 11 residues in the CDR3. The germline CDR1 and CDR2 sequences are GTSNPN and SVGIG (reference sequence). V was trimmed by 5 bases and J by 4 bases, leaving 9 bases between them. DNA for the CDR3: TGTGCCTGGTACAACATGTACGAGCAGTACTTC. It codes for CAWYNMYEQYF.

This clonotype came up a few times. The rearrangement joins TRBV7-8 to TRBJ1-5, with 8 bases fitting TRBD1. Germline lookup yields CDR1 SGHVS and CDR2 FQNEAQ. Trimming removed 5 bases from V and 5 bases from J; junction bases left unmatched: 2. This CDR3 spans 13 amino acids. In nucleotides, the CDR3 is TGTGCCAGCAGCGTGGACAGGGATCAGCCCCAGCATTTT. It yields the protein CASSVDRDQPQHF.

This clonotype came up many times. The chain employs TRBV29-1 and TRBJ2-3, with D perhaps TRBD2 (6 bases). The CDR3 spans 14 residues. Trimming pared 0 bases from V and 1 base from J, leaving 8 bases between. The germline V gene encodes CDR1 SQVTM and CDR2 ANQGSEA. CDR3: CSVEDERGTDTQYF. The CDR3 bases are TGCAGCGTTGAAGACGAGCGGGGCACAGATACGCAGTATTTT.

This chain joins TRBV18 and TRBJ2-1, with 9 bases fitting TRBD1. After removal of 5 bases from V and 2 bases from J, the junction contained 10 bases not matched to a gene. CDR3 length: 17 amino acids. Germline V lookup: CDR1 KGHSH, CDR2 LQKENI. CDR3 region: CASSTPLGQGTYNEQFF. The CDR3 bases are TGTGCCAGCTCAACCCCACTAGGACAGGGGACCTACAATGAGCAGTTCTTC.

This clonotype showed up just a few times. The V call is TRBV20-1, the J call TRBJ2-1; TRBD2 matches 8 bases. With V trimmed by 3 bases and J by 4 bases, 11 bases remained unmatched. This CDR3 contains 16 residues. Germline lookup yields CDR1 DFQATT and CDR2 SNEGSKA (reference sequence). CDR3 bases: TGCAGTGCTAGGGAAGATAAGCGGGAGCATTACAATGAGCAGTTCTTC. This gives the protein CSAREDKREHYNEQFF.

V is TRBV12-3 or TRBV12-4 and J is TRBJ2-3; 13 bases are a match to TRBD2. After removal of 3 bases from V and 6 bases from J, the junction contained 6 bases not matched to a gene. The CDR3 runs to 16 residues. The CDR3 sequence: CASSLGLAGPQDTQYF. For the CDR3, the DNA is TGTGCCAGCAGTTTGGGACTAGCGGGACCTCAGGATACGCAGTATTTT.

A few counts support this clonotype. The CDR3 region has the DNA TGTGCCAGCAGCTGGGGACAGGGGGCTACCGGGGAGCTGTTTTTT. As protein: CASSWGQGATGELFF. The V gene is TRBV7-2, the J gene TRBJ2-2; TRBD1 aligns across 12 bases. Germline loops: CDR1 SGHTA, CDR2 FQGNSA. This CDR3 has 15 residues. V lost 4 bases, J lost 5 bases, and 2 bases stayed unmatched.

CDR3 sequence (DNA): TGTGCCAGCAGCTTAACGGCGCGGGGTGAAGCTTTCTTT. Amino acids: CASSLTARGEAFF. The chain carries TRBV11-2 and TRBJ1-1; D call uncertain. Trimming took 2 bases from V and 7 from J, leaving 11 bases between them. CDR3 size: 13 residues. Germline V CDR1 and CDR2: SGHAT, FQNNGV.

This clonotype was seen only a few times. The chain combines TRBV4-2 with TRBJ1-2; no definite D call. The CDR3 has 15 amino acids. V lost 0 bases to trimming and J lost 2 bases, with 10 bases between them. Germline values: CDR1 LGHNA, CDR2 YNFKEQ. The DNA of the CDR3 is TGTGCCAGCAGCCAAGATTCGGGCAGAAACTATGGCTACACCTTC. Amino acids: CASSQDSGRNYGYTF.

This chain links TRBV6-2 or TRBV6-3 with TRBJ2-4; D possibly corresponds to TRBD2 (6 bases). The CDR3 is 13 amino acids. V lost 8 bases and J 8 bases, leaving 16 bases between the germline ends. Germline CDR1 is MNHEY and CDR2 is SVGEGT. The CDR3 coding sequence is TGTGCCAGCGCCGTGGAGGGGCAGGACATTCAGTACTTC. As protein: CASAVEGQDIQYF.

The chain recombines TRBV27 with TRBJ2-2; 9 bases agree with TRBD2. V lost 5 bases to trimming and J lost 3 bases; unmatched junction nucleotides: 4. Germline V gives CDR1 MNHEY, CDR2 SMNVEV (reference sequence). The CDR3 has 15 residues. DNA for the CDR3: TGTGCCAGCAGTCCCGGGACTAGCCACACCGGGGAGCTGTTTTTT. This sequence encodes CASSPGTSHTGELFF.